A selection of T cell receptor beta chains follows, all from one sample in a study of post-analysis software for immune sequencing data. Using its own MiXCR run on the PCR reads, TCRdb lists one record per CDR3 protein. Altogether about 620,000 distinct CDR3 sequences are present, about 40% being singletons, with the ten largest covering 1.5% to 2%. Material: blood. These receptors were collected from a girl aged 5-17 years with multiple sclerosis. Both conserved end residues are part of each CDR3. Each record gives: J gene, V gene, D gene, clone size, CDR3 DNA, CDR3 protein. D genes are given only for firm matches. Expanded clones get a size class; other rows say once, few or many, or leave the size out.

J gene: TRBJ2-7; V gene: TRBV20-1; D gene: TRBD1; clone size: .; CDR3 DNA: TGCAGTTCGGAACGGACAGGGGGCAACTACGAGCAGTACTTC; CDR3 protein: CSSERTGGNYEQYF
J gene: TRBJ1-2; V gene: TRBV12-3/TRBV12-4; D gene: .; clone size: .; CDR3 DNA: TGTGCCAGCAGTTTAAACCAGGGTGGGCGCTATGGCTACACCTTC; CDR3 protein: CASSLNQGGRYGYTF
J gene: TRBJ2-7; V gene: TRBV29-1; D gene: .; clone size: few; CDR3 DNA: TGCAGCTTTGGGGTGGCCAACGAGCAGTACTTC; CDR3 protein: CSFGVANEQYF
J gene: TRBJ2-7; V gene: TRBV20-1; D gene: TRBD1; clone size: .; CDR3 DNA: TGCAGTGCTCCTCTGGGACAGGGGCGGTACGAGCAGTACTTC; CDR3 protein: CSAPLGQGRYEQYF
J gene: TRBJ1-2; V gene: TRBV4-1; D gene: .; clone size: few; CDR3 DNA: TGCGCCAGCAGCCAAGAAGGACAGCTCTATGGCTACACCTTC; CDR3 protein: CASSQEGQLYGYTF
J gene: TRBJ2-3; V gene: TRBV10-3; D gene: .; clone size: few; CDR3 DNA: TGTGCCATCAGCCTGGGGGGACAGAGCACAGATACGCAGTATTTT; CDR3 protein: CAISLGGQSTDTQYF
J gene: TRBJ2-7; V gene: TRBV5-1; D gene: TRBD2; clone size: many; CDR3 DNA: TGCGCCAGCAGCTTGGAGGCTAGCGGGAAGGGAGAGCAGTACTTC; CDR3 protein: CASSLEASGKGEQYF
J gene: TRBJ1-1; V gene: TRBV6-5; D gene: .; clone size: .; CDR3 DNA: TGTGCCAGCAGTCACGGGGCGGGGAGGGTCGCGTCTGAAGCTTTCTTT; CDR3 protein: CASSHGAGRVASEAFF
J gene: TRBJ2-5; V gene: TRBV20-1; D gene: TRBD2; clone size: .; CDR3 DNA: TGCAGTGCCTTATTGACTAGCGGGGGGGCCGAAGAGACCCAGTACTTC; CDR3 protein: CSALLTSGGAEETQYF
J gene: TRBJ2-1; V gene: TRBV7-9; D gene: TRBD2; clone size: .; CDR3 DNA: TGTGCCAGCAGCTACCCTGGACTAGCTTTAGAGCAGTTCTTC; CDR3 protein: CASSYPGLALEQFF
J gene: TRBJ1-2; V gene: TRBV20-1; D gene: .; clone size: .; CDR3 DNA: TGCAGTGCGGGCGGACTTCGCGCGGGCGGCTACACCTTC; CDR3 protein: CSAGGLRAGGYTF
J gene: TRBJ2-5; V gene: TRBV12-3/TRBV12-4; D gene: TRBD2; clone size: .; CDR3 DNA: TGTGCCAGCAGATATAGCGGGGAAGAGACCCAGTACTTC; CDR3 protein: CASRYSGEETQYF
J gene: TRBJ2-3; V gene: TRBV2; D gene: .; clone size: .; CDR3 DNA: TGTGCCAGCGTGGGGGATAGCGCTTTACTTCTCACAGATACGCAGTATTTT; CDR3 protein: CASVGDSALLLTDTQYF
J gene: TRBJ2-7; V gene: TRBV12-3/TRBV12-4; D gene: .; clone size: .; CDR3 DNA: TGTGCCAGCAGTCAGCACTCTCGGGGTCTGGGTTTCTCCTACGAGCAGTACTTC; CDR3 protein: CASSQHSRGLGFSYEQYF
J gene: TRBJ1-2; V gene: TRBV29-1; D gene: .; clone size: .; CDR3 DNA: TGCAGCGTTGAAAAGGTAGACGGCTACACCTTC; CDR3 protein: CSVEKVDGYTF
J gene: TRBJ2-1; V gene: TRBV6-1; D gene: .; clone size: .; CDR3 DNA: TGTGCCAGTCGACCAGGGACACTTCTCAATGAGCAGTTCTTC; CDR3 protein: CASRPGTLLNEQFF
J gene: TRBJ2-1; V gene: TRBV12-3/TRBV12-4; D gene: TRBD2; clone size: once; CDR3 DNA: TGTGCCAGCGCGGGAGTCCTCTACAATGAGCAGTTCTTC; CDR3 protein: CASAGVLYNEQFF
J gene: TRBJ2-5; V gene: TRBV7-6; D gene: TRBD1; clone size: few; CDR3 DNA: TGTGCCAGCAGCTTTGCAACAGGGGGAGAGACCCAGTACTTC; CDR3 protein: CASSFATGGETQYF
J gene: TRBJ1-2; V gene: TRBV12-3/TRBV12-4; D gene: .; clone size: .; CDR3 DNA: TGTGCCAGCAGTTTAGGCCGGAGGTATCCCTATGGCTACACCTTC; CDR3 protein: CASSLGRRYPYGYTF
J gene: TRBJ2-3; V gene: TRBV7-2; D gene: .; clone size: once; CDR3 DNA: TGTGCCAGCAGCTTAGCGCTAACGGCTAACCCCCCGGATACGCAGTATTTT; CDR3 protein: CASSLALTANPPDTQYF
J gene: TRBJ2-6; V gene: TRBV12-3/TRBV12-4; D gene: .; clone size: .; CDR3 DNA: TGTGCCAGCAGTCAGAGGCGGAGGACCTACTCTGGGGCCAACGTCCTGACTTTC; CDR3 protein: CASSQRRRTYSGANVLTF
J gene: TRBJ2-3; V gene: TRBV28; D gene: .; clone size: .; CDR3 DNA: TGTGCCCATCGGGCCAGCACAGATACGCAGTATTTT; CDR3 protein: CAHRASTDTQYF
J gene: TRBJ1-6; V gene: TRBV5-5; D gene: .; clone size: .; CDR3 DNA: TGTGCCAGCAGCTTCGTCGGATCACCCCTCCACTTT; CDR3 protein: CASSFVGSPLHF
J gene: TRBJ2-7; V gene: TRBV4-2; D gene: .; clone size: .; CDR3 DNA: TGTGCCAGCAGCCACTTTGGGGCAGGGACCTACGAGCAGTACTTC; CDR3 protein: CASSHFGAGTYEQYF
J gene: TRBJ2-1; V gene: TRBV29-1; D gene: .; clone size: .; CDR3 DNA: TGCAGCGTTGAGGACGATCGGGAGACAGCCTACAATGAGCAGTTCTTC; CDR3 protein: CSVEDDRETAYNEQFF
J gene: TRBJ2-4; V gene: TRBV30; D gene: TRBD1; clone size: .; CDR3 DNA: TGTGCCTGGAGCCGACAGGGGGTCGGAAACATTCAGTACTTC; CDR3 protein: CAWSRQGVGNIQYF
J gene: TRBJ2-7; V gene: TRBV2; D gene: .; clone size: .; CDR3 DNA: TGTGCCAGCAGTCAAGACGGTCGTGGGGGCGAGCAGTACTTC; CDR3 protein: CASSQDGRGGEQYF
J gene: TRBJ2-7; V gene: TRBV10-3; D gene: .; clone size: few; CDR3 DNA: TGTGCCATGGGACGGCCTGAAGGGGCCGAGCAGTACTTC; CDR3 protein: CAMGRPEGAEQYF
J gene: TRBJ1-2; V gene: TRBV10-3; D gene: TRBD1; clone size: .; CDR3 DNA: TGTGCCATCAGTGAGTCCTGGACAGGGAACTATGGCTACACCTTC; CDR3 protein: CAISESWTGNYGYTF
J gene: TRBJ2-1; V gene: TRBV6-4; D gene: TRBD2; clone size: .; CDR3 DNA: TGTGCCAGCAGCGTCGGGGCAGCGGGGGCCTACAATGAGCAGTTCTTC; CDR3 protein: CASSVGAAGAYNEQFF
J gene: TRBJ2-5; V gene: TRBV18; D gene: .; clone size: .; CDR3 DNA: TGTGCCAGCTCACCAGGCGCAGAGACCCCGTACTTC; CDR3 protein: CASSPGAETPYF
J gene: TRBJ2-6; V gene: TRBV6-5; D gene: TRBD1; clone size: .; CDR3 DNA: TGTGCCAGCAGTTACTCGAGCGCCAGGGGGATTCATGCTGGGGCCAACGTCCTGACTTTC; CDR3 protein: CASSYSSARGIHAGANVLTF
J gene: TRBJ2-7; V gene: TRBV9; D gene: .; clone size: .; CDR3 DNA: TGTGCCAGCAGCGGCGGACAGCAGTACTTC; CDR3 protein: CASSGGQQYF